The clone carrying this TCR beta chain was detected only a few times. Antigen unknown. Next came a second PCR, run for 7 to 11 cycles, which used a sample-barcoded 5' primer along with a J-beta primer mix. TCRdb ran MiXCR on the 5' RACE reads and lists one entry per CDR3 protein. The sample carries roughly 1.9 million distinct CDR3 sequences, roughly 43% recorded once. The data belong to a study of blood T cells in healthy people across ages. Overall study results and limits: In older individuals, TCR beta diversity per million T cells was lower, falling roughly linearly with age.

The CDR3 totals 15 residues. Unmatched junction bases numbered 3, after V lost 2 bases and J lost 2 bases. Germline V gene lookup returns CDR1 SGHRS and CDR2 YFSETQ. This receptor was identified in a human donor in good health. This rearrangement joins TRBV5-1 to TRBJ2-3, with 9 positions matching TRBD1. The sequencing input was blood. The CDR3 DNA follows: TGCGCCAGCAGCTTACAGGGGGCGGTCACAGATACGCAGTATTTT. Amino acids: CASSLQGAVTDTQYF.